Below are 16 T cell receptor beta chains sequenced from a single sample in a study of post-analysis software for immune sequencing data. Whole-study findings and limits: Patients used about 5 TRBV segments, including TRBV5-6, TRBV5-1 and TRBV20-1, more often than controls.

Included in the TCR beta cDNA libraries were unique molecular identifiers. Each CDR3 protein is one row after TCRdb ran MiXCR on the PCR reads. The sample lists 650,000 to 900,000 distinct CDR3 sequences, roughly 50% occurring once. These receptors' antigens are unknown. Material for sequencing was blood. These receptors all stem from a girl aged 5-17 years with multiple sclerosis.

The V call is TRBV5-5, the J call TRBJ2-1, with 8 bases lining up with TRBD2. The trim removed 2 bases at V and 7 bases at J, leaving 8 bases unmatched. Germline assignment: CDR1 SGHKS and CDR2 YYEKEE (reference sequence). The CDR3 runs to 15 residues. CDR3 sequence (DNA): TGTGCCAGCAGCTTACGGACTAGCCTTAGTAATGAGCAGTTCTTC. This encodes CASSLRTSLSNEQFF.

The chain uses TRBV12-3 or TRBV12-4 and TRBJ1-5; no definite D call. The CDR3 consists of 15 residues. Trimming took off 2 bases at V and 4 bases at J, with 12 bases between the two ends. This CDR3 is CASSLMLGENQPQHF. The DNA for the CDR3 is TGTGCCAGCAGTTTAATGTTGGGAGAGAATCAGCCCCAGCATTTT.

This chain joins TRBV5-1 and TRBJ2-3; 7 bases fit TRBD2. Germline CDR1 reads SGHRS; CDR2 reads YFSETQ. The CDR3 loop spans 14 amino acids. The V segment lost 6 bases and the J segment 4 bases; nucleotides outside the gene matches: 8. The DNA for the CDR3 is TGCGCCAGCAAGGCGGGAGAAGTACCAGATACGCAGTATTTT. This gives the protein CASKAGEVPDTQYF. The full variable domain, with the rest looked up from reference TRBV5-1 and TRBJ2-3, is KAGVTQTPRYLIKTRGQQVTLSCSPISGHRSVSWYQQTPGQGLQFLFEYFSETQRNKGNFPGRFSGRQFSNSRSEMNVSTLELGDSALYLCASKAGEVPDTQYFGPGTRLTVL.

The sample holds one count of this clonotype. The CDR3 sequence: CASSPTVPSYEQYF. The CDR3, as DNA: TGTGCCAGCTCACCGACGGTCCCCTCCTACGAGCAGTACTTC. This chain joins TRBV18 and TRBJ2-7; no clear D. Germline V gene sequence: CDR1 KGHSH, CDR2 LQKENI. The CDR3 sequence is 14 residues long. The V gene lost 3 bases and the J gene lost 0 bases, with 9 bases spanning the gap.

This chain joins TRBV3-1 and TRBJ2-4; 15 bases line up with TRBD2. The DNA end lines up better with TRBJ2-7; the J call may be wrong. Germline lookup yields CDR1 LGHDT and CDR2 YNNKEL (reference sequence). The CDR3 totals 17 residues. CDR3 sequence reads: CASSHGTSGRYFYEQYF. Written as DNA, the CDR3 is TGTGCCAGCAGCCACGGGACTAGCGGGAGGTATTTCTACGAGCAGTACTTC.

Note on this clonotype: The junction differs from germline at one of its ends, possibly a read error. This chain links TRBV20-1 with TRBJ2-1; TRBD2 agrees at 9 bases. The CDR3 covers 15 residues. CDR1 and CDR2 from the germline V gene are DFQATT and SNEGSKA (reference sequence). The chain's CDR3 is CSASRLAGPYNEQVF. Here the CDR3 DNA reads TGCAGTGCTAGTCGCCTAGCGGGACCTTACAATGAGCAGGTCTTC.

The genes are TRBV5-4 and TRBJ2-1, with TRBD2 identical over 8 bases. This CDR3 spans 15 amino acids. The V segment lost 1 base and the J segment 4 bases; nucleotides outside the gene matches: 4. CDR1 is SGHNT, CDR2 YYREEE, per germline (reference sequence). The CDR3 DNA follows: TGTGCCAGCAGCTTGCGGCGGGAGGCTTACAATGAGCAGTTCTTC. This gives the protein CASSLRREAYNEQFF.

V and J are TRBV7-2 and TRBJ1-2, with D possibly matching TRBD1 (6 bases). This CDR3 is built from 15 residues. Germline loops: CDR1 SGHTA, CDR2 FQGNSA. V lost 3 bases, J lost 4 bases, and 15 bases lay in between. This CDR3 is CASSLPWTDTYGYTF. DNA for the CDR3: TGTGCCAGCAGCTTGCCCTGGACAGACACCTATGGCTACACCTTC.

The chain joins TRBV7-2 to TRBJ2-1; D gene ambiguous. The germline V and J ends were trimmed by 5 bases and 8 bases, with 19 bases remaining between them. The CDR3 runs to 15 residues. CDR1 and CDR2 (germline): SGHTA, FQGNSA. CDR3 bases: TGTGCCAGCAGCCCGCTGGGCCCCCTCCCCTATGAGCAGTTCTTC. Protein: CASSPLGPLPYEQFF. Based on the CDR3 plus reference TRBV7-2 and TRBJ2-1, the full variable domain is GAGVSQSPSNKVTEKGKDVELRCDPISGHTALYWYRQSLGQGLEFLIYFQGNSAPDKSGLPSDRFSAERTGGSVSTLTIQRTQQEDSAVYLCASSPLGPLPYEQFFGPGTRLTVL.

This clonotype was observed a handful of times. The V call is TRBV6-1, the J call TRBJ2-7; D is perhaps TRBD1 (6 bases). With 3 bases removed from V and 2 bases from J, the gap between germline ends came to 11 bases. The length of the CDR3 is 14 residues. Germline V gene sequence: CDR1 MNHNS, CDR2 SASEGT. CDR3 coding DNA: TGTGCCAGCAGTGATTCTGGGGGCCCCTACGAGCAGTACTTC. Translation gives CASSDSGGPYEQYF.

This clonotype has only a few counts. CDR3: CASSPGSRRQETQYF. The CDR3 nucleotides are TGTGCCAGCAGCCCAGGGAGCAGGCGGCAAGAGACCCAGTACTTC. The chain carries TRBV7-2 and TRBJ2-5; D tentatively reads TRBD1 or TRBD2 (5 bases each). The CDR3 runs 15 residues. V was clipped by 5 bases and J by 2 bases, with 15 bases between them. Germline CDR1 SGHTA, CDR2 FQGNSA. Combining the CDR3 with reference TRBV7-2 and TRBJ2-5 gives the whole variable domain GAGVSQSPSNKVTEKGKDVELRCDPISGHTALYWYRQSLGQGLEFLIYFQGNSAPDKSGLPSDRFSAERTGGSVSTLTIQRTQQEDSAVYLCASSPGSRRQETQYFGPGTRLLVL.

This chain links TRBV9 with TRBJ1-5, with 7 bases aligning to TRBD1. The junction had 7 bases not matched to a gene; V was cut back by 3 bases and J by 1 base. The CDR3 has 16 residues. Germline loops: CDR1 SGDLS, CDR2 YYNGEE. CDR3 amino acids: CASSAAAGGSNQPQHF. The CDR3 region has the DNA TGTGCCAGCAGCGCTGCGGCAGGGGGGAGCAATCAGCCCCAGCATTTT.

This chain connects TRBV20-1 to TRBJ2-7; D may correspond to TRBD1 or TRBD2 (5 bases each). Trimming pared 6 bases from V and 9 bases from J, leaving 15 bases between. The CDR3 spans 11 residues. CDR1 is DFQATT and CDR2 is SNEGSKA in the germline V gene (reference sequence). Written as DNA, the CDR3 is TGCAGTGCAAGACAGACTACGGGGCAGTACTTC. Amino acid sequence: CSARQTTGQYF.

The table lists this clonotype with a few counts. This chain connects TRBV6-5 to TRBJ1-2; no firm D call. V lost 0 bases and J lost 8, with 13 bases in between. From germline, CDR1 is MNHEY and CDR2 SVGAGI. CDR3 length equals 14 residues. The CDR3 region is CASSYSRQKGGYTF. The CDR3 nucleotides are TGTGCCAGCAGTTACTCGCGACAAAAAGGGGGCTACACCTTC.

CDR3 bases: TGTGCCAGCAGTCCCTTTTTGGCTAGCGATACGCAGTATTTT. It encodes CASSPFLASDTQYF. J is TRBJ2-3 and V is TRBV6-5; the D gene is possibly TRBD2 (5 bases). This CDR3 contains 14 residues. Germline V gene lookup returns CDR1 MNHEY and CDR2 SVGAGI. The V end lost 5 bases, the J end lost 6 bases, and 15 bases lay between the germline ends.

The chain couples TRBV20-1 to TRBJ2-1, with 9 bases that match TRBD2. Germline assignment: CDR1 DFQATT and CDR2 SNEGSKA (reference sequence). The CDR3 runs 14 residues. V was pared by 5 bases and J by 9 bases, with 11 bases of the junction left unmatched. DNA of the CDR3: TGCAGTGCTGAGGGCGGGAGGGCCTTTAGTGAGCAGTTCTTC. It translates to CSAEGGRAFSEQFF.